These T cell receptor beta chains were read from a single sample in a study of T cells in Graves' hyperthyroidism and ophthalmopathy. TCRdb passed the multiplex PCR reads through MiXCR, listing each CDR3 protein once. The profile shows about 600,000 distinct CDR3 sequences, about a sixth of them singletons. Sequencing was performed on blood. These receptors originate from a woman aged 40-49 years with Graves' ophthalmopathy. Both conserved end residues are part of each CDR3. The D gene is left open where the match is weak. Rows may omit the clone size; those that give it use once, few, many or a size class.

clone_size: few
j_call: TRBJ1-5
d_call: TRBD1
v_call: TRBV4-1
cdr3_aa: CASSEGTGIGQPQHF
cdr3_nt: TGCGCCAGCAGCGAGGGGACAGGGATCGGTCAGCCCCAGCATTTT

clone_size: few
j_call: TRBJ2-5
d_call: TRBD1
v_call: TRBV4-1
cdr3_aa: CASSPGTGGSLGQETQYF
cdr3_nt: TGCGCCAGCAGCCCCGGGACAGGGGGTTCCTTGGGCCAAGAGACCCAGTACTTC

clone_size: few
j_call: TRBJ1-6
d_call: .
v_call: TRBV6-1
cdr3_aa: CASKQQAVYNSPLHF
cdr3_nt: TGTGCCAGCAAGCAGCAGGCCGTTTATAATTCACCCCTCCACTTT

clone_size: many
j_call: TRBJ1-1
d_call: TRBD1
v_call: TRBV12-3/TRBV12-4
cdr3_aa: CASTRRGQGNTEAFF
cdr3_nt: TGTGCCAGCACTCGAAGGGGACAGGGAAACACTGAAGCTTTCTTT

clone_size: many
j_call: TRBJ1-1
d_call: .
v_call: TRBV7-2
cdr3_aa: CASSLANRFSEAFF
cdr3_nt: TGTGCCAGCAGCTTAGCGAACAGATTTTCTGAAGCTTTCTTT

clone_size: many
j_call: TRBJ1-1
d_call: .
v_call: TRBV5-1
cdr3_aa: CASSLGQFTEAFF
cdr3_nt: TGCGCCAGCAGCTTAGGACAGTTCACTGAAGCTTTCTTT

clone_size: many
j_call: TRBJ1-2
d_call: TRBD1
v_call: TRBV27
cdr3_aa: CASSFGSGGVGGYGYTF
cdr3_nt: TGTGCCAGCAGTTTTGGGTCAGGGGGCGTGGGGGGCTATGGCTACACCTTC

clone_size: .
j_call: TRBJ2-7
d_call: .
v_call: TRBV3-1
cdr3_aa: CASSQGLREQYF
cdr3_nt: TGTGCCAGCAGCCAAGGTTTGCGCGAGCAGTACTTC

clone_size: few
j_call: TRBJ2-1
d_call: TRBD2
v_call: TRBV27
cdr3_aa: CASRGLAGGWGSEQFF
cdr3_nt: TGTGCCAGCAGGGGACTAGCGGGAGGCTGGGGTTCGGAGCAGTTCTTC

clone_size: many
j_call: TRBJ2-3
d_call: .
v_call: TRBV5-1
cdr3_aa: CASSPAASPDTQYF
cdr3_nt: TGCGCCAGCAGCCCGGCGGCCAGCCCAGATACGCAGTATTTT

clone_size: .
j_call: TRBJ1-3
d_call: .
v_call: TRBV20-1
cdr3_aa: CSARDGGRPGNTIYF
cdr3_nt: TGCAGTGCTAGAGATGGGGGCAGGCCTGGAAACACCATATATTTT

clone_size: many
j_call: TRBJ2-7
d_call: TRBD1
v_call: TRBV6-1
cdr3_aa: CASSEGQGDSSYEQYF
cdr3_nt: TGTGCCAGCAGTGAAGGACAGGGCGACAGCTCCTACGAGCAGTACTTC

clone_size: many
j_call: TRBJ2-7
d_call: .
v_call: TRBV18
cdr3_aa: CASSQTAPSYEQYF
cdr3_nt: TGTGCCAGCTCTCAGACGGCGCCGTCCTACGAGCAGTACTTC

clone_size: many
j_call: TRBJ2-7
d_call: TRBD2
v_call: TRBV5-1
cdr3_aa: CASSPSATSGGYEQYF
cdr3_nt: TGCGCCAGCAGCCCCAGCGCAACTAGCGGGGGTTACGAGCAGTACTTC

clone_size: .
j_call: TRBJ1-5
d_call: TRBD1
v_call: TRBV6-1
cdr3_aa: CASSRSGTGGRDQPQHF
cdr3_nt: TGTGCCAGCAGTAGGTCCGGGACAGGGGGTAGAGATCAGCCCCAGCATTTT

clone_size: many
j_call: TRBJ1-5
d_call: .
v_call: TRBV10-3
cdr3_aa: CAISGRDDQPQHF
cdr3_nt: TGTGCCATCAGCGGGCGTGACGATCAGCCCCAGCATTTT

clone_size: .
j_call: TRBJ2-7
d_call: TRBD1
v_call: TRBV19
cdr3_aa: CASSDHGTDYEQYF
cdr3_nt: TGTGCCAGTAGCGACCATGGGACAGACTACGAGCAGTACTTC

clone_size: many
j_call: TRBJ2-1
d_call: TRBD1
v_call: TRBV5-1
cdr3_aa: CASSSPRTGAFVGYNEQFF
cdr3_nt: TGCGCCAGCAGCTCCCCCAGGACAGGGGCGTTCGTGGGGTACAATGAGCAGTTCTTC

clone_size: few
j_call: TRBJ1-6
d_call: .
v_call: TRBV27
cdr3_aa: CASRTDSYNSPLHF
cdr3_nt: TGTGCCAGCAGGACGGATTCCTATAATTCACCCCTCCACTTT

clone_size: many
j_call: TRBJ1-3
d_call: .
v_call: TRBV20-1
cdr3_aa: CSAKLVGVEGASGNTIYF
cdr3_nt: TGCAGTGCTAAATTGGTGGGGGTGGAGGGAGCCTCTGGAAACACCATATATTTT

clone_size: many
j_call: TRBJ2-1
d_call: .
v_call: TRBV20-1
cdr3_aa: CSAIPPRGNEQFF
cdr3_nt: TGCAGTGCTATACCACCCAGAGGGAATGAGCAGTTCTTC

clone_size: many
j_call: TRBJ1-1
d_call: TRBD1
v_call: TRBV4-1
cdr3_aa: CASSQERTGQAFF
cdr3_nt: TGCGCCAGCAGCCAAGAGCGGACAGGGCAAGCTTTCTTT

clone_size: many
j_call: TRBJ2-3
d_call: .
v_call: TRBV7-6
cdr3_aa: CASSLMLGDTQYF
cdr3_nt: TGTGCCAGCAGCTTAATGTTGGGTGATACGCAGTATTTT

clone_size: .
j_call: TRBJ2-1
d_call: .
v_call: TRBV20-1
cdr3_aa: CSASPLGRSYNEQFF
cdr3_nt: TGCAGTGCTAGCCCCTTAGGGCGCTCCTACAATGAGCAGTTCTTC

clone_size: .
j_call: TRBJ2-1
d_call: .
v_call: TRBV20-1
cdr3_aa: CSARALVSPGNEQFF
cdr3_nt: TGCAGTGCTAGAGCCCTTGTCAGTCCAGGGAATGAGCAGTTCTTC

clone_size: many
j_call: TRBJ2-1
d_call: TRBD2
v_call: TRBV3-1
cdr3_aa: CASSQELTSGRAVEQFF
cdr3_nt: TGTGCCAGCAGCCAAGAATTGACTAGCGGGAGGGCCGTTGAGCAGTTCTTC

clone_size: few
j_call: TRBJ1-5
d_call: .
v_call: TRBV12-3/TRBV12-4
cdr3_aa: CASSSRRQGRYNQPQHF
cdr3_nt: TGTGCCAGCAGTTCACGCCGGCAGGGTAGATACAATCAGCCCCAGCATTTT

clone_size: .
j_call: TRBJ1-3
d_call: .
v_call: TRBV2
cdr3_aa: CASSRDSNRRNTIYF
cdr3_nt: TGTGCCAGCAGTCGCGACTCGAACCGAAGAAACACCATATATTTT

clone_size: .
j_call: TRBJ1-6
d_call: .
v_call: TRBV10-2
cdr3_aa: CASTPRTANSPLHF
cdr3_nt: TGCGCCAGCACACCGAGGACAGCTAATTCACCCCTCCACTTT

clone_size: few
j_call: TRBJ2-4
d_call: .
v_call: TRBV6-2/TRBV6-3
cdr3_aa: CASSHGGLAKNIQYF
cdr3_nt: TGTGCCAGCAGCCACGGGGGACTAGCCAAAAACATTCAGTACTTC

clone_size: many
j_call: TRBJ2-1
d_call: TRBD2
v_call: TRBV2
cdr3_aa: CASSEAGRAPPNEQFF
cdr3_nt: TGTGCCAGCAGTGAAGCGGGGAGGGCCCCCCCCAATGAGCAGTTCTTC

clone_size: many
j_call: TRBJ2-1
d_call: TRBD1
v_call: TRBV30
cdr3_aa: CAWTPPQGDPSYNEQFF
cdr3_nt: TGTGCCTGGACTCCACCCCAGGGGGACCCCTCCTACAATGAGCAGTTCTTC

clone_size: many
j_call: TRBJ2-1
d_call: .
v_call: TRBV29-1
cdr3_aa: CSVESWGDISYNEQFF
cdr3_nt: TGCAGCGTTGAGTCATGGGGGGACATCTCCTACAATGAGCAGTTCTTC

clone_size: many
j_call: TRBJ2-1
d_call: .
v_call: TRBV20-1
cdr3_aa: CSADTAYNEQFF
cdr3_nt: TGCAGTGCGGATACAGCGTACAATGAGCAGTTCTTC

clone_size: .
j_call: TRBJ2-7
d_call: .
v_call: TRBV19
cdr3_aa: CASSIQVSSYEQYF
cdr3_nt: TGTGCCAGTAGTATTCAGGTTAGCTCCTACGAGCAGTACTTC

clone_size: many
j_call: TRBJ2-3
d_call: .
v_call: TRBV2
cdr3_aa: CASSSFLVDTQYF
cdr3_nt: TGTGCCAGCAGTTCGTTCCTAGTGGATACGCAGTATTTT

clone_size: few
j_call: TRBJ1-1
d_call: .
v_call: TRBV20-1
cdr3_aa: CSAPPEAFF
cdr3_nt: TGCAGTGCTCCCCCTGAAGCTTTCTTT

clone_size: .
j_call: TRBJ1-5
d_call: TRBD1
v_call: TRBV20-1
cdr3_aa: CSAKRTGTNQPQHF
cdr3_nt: TGCAGTGCCAAACGGACAGGGACCAATCAGCCCCAGCATTTT

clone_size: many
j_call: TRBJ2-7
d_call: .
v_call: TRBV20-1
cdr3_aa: CSARDERVGEQYF
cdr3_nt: TGCAGTGCTAGAGATGAGCGGGTTGGCGAGCAGTACTTC

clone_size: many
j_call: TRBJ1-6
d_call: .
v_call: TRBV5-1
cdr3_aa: CASGVDSPLHF
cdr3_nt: TGCGCCAGTGGGGTAGATTCACCCCTCCACTTT

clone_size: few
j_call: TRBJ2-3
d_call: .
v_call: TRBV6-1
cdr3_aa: CASSERSRAQYF
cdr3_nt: TGTGCCAGCAGTGAACGCTCACGGGCGCAGTATTTT

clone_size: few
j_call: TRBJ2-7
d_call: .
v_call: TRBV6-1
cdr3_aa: CASRQGAEQYF
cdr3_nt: TGTGCCAGCAGGCAGGGTGCCGAGCAGTACTTC

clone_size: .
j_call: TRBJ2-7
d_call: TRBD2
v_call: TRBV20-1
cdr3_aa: CSARDFSGRAHEQYF
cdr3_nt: TGCAGTGCTAGGGACTTTAGCGGGAGGGCCCACGAGCAGTACTTC

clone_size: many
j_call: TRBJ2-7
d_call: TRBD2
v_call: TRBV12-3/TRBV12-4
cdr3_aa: CASSLGTSAYEQYF
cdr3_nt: TGTGCCAGCAGTTTGGGGACTAGCGCCTACGAGCAGTACTTC

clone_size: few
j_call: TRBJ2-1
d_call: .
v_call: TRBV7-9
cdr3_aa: CASSLWYRVFDDNEQFF
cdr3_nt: TGTGCCAGCAGCTTATGGTACAGGGTTTTTGATGACAATGAGCAGTTCTTC

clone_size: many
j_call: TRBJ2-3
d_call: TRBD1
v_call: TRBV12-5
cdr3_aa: CASGVQGADTQYF
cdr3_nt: TGTGCTAGTGGTGTACAGGGGGCAGATACGCAGTATTTT

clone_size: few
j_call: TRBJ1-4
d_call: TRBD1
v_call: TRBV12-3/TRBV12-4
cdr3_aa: CASSLTGGENEKLFF
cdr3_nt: TGTGCCAGCAGTTTAACAGGGGGCGAGAATGAAAAACTGTTTTTT

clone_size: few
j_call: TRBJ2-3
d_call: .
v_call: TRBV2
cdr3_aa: CASKIQSSTDTQYF
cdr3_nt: TGTGCCAGCAAGATACAGAGTAGCACAGATACGCAGTATTTT

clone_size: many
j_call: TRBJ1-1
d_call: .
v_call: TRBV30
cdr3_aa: CAWTMQVEGKAFF
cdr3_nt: TGTGCCTGGACTATGCAGGTAGAAGGAAAAGCTTTCTTT

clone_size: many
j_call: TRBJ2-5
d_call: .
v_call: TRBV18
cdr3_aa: CASSPGQDQETQYF
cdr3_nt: TGTGCCAGCTCACCAGGTCAGGACCAAGAGACCCAGTACTTC